The 15 T cell receptor beta chains reported below all come from one sample, sequenced in a study of CD8 T cells in Susac syndrome. Random hexamers were used to reverse transcribe an amount of roughly 0.45 to 1 ug RNA. From the immunoSEQ multiplex PCR reads, TCRdb called clonotypes with MiXCR, one entry per CDR3 protein. Of a few hundred thousand distinct CDR3 sequences listed, approximately 95% were seen once; the top ten hold 0.095%. Input material: CD4+ T cells from PBMCs. The receptor source for this set is a human donor with multiple sclerosis.

The chain links TRBV24-1 to TRBJ1-2; TRBD1 is a possible D gene (6 bases). Germline loops: CDR1 KGHDR, CDR2 SFDVKD. This CDR3 spans 16 amino acids. V lost 3 bases to trimming and J lost 0 bases, with 13 bases between them. The CDR3 loop is CATSDLTGISNYGYTF. CDR3 nucleotide sequence: TGTGCCACCAGTGATCTAACAGGGATTTCTAACTATGGCTACACCTTC.

The V and J genes are TRBV27 and TRBJ1-5; 9 nucleotides line up with TRBD1. Germline V gene data show CDR1 as MNHEY and CDR2 as SMNVEV (reference sequence). V shed 0 bases and J 5 bases; nucleotides not matched to a gene: 23. This CDR3 has 22 residues. In DNA form, the CDR3 reads TGTGCCAGCAGTTTATCCGAACCGGGTGGCCGGGACAGGGTGGGTTATTATCAGCCCCAGCATTTT. Residues: CASSLSEPGGRDRVGYYQPQHF.

V is TRBV5-1 and J is TRBJ2-7; 9 bases map to TRBD1. The CDR3 is made up of 14 amino acids. Per the germline V gene, CDR1 is SGHRS and CDR2 is YFSETQ. V lost 6 bases and J lost 3; bases outside the gene matches: 7. The CDR3 nucleotides are TGCGCCAGCACCCGAGGGACAGGGATCTACGAGCAGTACTTC. Translation gives CASTRGTGIYEQYF.

V is TRBV9 and J is TRBJ2-1; 8 positions match TRBD2. CDR3 length: 15 residues. The J segment lost 9 bases and the V segment lost 0 bases, leaving 8 bases of the junction unmatched. CDR1 is SGDLS, CDR2 YYNGEE, per germline. The CDR3 DNA sequence: TGTGCCAGCAGCGTAGGAGGGACTAGGTTTGTTGAGCAGTTCTTC. Its translation is CASSVGGTRFVEQFF.

The sample holds one count of this clonotype. The chain joins TRBV29-1 to TRBJ2-1; 8 positions agree with TRBD2. Germline values: CDR1 SQVTM, CDR2 ANQGSEA. The CDR3 contains 12 residues. J was trimmed by 13 bases and V by 6 bases; bases with no gene match: 11. The CDR3, as DNA: TGCAGCGTGACCATTGGACTAGCTGAACAGTTCTTC. Encoded protein: CSVTIGLAEQFF.

The chain couples TRBV2 to TRBJ2-3, with D possibly TRBD2 on 6 matching bases. V lost 7 bases, J lost 3 bases, and 17 bases lay in between. CDR1 is SNHLY and CDR2 is FYNNEI in the germline V gene. This CDR3 is 15 amino acids long. The CDR3 bases are TGTGCCAGCAACCCCCGGTACGGGGGTACAGATACGCAGTATTTT. Its translation: CASNPRYGGTDTQYF.

The V gene is TRBV30, the J gene TRBJ2-7, with unresolved D. This CDR3 has 12 residues. Germline V gives CDR1 GTSNPN, CDR2 SVGIG (reference sequence). Trimming left V 3 bases short and J 5 bases short, with 11 bases between. CDR3 loop: CAWRQRSHEQYF. As DNA, the CDR3 is TGTGCCTGGAGGCAGAGGAGTCACGAGCAGTACTTC.

This clonotype came up once. This rearrangement joins TRBV7-9 to TRBJ2-3, with 7 bases lining up with TRBD1. Germline V gene data show CDR1 as SEHNR and CDR2 as FQNEAQ (reference sequence). V gave up 4 bases and J gave up 4 bases; unmatched junction bases: 8. The CDR3 is 15 residues long. DNA of the CDR3: TGTGCCAGCAGCTCGGGACAGACCGCCCCAGATACGCAGTATTTT. Its protein is CASSSGQTAPDTQYF.

The V gene is TRBV27, the J gene TRBJ2-7; D unresolved. The CDR3 spans 11 residues. CDR1 and CDR2 (germline): MNHEY, SMNVEV (reference sequence). Trimming shortened V by 5 bases and J by 4 bases, and 6 bases separated the two germline ends. CDR3 nucleotides: TGTGCCAGCAGTAATTTATACGAGCAGTACTTC. Translating it yields CASSNLYEQYF.

V usage is TRBV5-4 and J usage is TRBJ2-7; 7 nucleotides line up with TRBD1. The germline V gene encodes CDR1 SGHNT and CDR2 YYREEE (reference sequence). CDR3 length: 14 amino acids. V was pared by 0 bases and J by 5 bases, with 5 bases of the junction left unmatched. CDR3 sequence: CASSLVTGIHEQYF. CDR3 DNA: TGTGCCAGCAGCTTGGTGACAGGGATCCACGAGCAGTACTTC.

The rearrangement uses TRBV7-2 and TRBJ2-5; D possibly corresponds to TRBD2 (6 bases). The CDR3 length is 18 residues. Deletions cut 2 bases from V and 9 bases from J, with 28 bases between. Per the germline V gene, CDR1 is SGHTA and CDR2 is FQGNSA. CDR3 DNA: TGTGCCAGCAGCTTATGGATCCCAGGGCCCGGTAACCCGGGGGCCCAGTACTTC. It codes for CASSLWIPGPGNPGAQYF. The full variable domain, completed using reference TRBV7-2 and TRBJ2-5, is GAGVSQSPSNKVTEKGKDVELRCDPISGHTALYWYRQSLGQGLEFLIYFQGNSAPDKSGLPSDRFSAERTGGSVSTLTIQRTQQEDSAVYLCASSLWIPGPGNPGAQYFGPGTRLLVL.

The chain combines TRBV11-1 with TRBJ1-1; D is possibly TRBD1 (5 bases). Germline-derived CDR1 and CDR2 are SGHAT and FQDESV (reference sequence). The CDR3 is 14 amino acids. V was trimmed by 2 bases and J by 7 bases, leaving 14 bases between them. CDR3 amino acids: CASSLSPRGDEAFF. The CDR3 nucleotides are TGTGCCAGCAGCTTATCCCCTCGGGGGGATGAAGCTTTCTTT.

CDR3 sequence (DNA): TGTGCCAGCAGCCAAGTTACAGGAAAGGGGTACAATGAGCAGTTCTTC. Encoded protein: CASSQVTGKGYNEQFF. The chain is built from TRBV3-1 and TRBJ2-1; D may be TRBD1 (5 bases). V was cut by 1 base and J by 4 bases, with 14 bases left in between. The germline V gene has CDR1 LGHDT and CDR2 YNNKEL (reference sequence). This CDR3 comprises 16 residues.

The rearrangement uses TRBV7-3 and TRBJ1-2; 8 positions match TRBD1. Germline V lookup: CDR1 SGHTA, CDR2 FQGTGA. The CDR3 is made up of 13 amino acids. After removal of 6 bases from V and 7 bases from J, the junction contained 7 bases not matched to a gene. CDR3 nucleotide sequence: TGTGCCAGCAGTTCGGACAGGGAATCTGGCTACACCTTC. Amino acids: CASSSDRESGYTF.

The chain is built from TRBV30 and TRBJ2-7, with unresolved D. V was clipped by 1 base and J by 1 base, with 5 bases between them. The CDR3 runs to 12 residues. Germline CDR1 GTSNPN, CDR2 SVGIG (reference sequence). This chain's CDR3 is CAWSDSSYEQYF. The CDR3 region has the DNA TGTGCCTGGAGTGACTCTTCCTACGAGCAGTACTTC. Full variable domain (missing parts from reference TRBV30 and TRBJ2-7): SQTIHQWPATLVQPVGSPLSLECTVEGTSNPNLYWYRQAAGRGLQLLFYSVGIGQISSEVPQNLSASRPQDRQFILSSKKLLLSDSGFYLCAWSDSSYEQYFGPGTRLTVT.